This T cell receptor beta chain was sequenced during a study of T cell changes during pregnancy in multiple sclerosis. Libraries were prepared by immunoSEQ multiplex PCR; TCRdb keeps only in-frame clonotypes and omits some of them. The sample lists 40,000 to 50,000 clones; 80% to 95% were seen once. The ends were cut back, 6 bases at V and 4 bases at J, with 17 bases in the middle. Germline CDR1 and CDR2: MNHEY and SVGAGI. The CDR3 has 15 residues. This TCR was recovered from a female donor with multiple sclerosis, enrolled in a pregnancy study. The specimen comprised CD4+ T cells from peripheral blood mononuclear cells, sampled in the third trimester of pregnancy. The rearrangement joins TRBV6-5 to TRBJ2-3; D possibly corresponds to TRBD2 (7 bases). CDR3 residues: CASSLMGGPSDTQYF. CDR3 coding DNA: TGTGCCAGCAGCCTAATGGGGGGGCCGTCAGATACGCAGTATTTT.